The rows below give T cell receptor beta chains drawn from one sample of a study of blood T cells in healthy people across ages. TCRdb analysed the 5' RACE reads with MiXCR anew, one entry per CDR3 protein. The profile shows around 800,000 distinct CDR3 sequences, 53% of them singletons. Source material: blood. These receptors originate from a man older than 75 in good health. Both conserved end residues are part of each CDR3. Each record gives: CDR3 protein, V gene, D gene. A D gene is named only where the DNA matches it firmly.

CASSQGSPEASGVSNEQFF TRBV4-2 TRBD2
CASSYTGVHRYAYF TRBV6-5 TRBD1
CASSSEGLPYTEAFF TRBV7-2 -
CASSESLNYGYTF TRBV2 -
CASSLEGLASFQYF TRBV5-1 TRBD2
CASSLGRGLGYTF TRBV5-4 TRBD1
CASSQDQPRLSSEAFF TRBV3-1 -
CASSNPLDRDGNSPLHF TRBV27 TRBD1
CASSQGGWGEKLFF TRBV11-2 TRBD1
CASSQTSGPGNEQFF TRBV2 TRBD2
CASGERQGAEAFF TRBV2 -
CASSPRGNGEQYF TRBV3-1 TRBD1
CTSSPSDRDSTYEQYF TRBV12-3/TRBV12-4 TRBD1
CSATRLAGGVDEQFF TRBV20-1 TRBD2
CASSYPSGRGADTQYF TRBV6-6 TRBD2
CSATRSSGLAYNEQFF TRBV20-1 TRBD2
CASSRAGSETQYF TRBV6-5 TRBD2
CASSPDGQYQETQYF TRBV5-4 -
CSVYLFFGYTF TRBV29-1 -
CATRGGMVQETQYF TRBV7-2 -
CASSLLGQSETQYF TRBV5-4 TRBD1
CASSSFGQGVYSGYTF TRBV27 TRBD1
CASSSLGGGSGNTIYF TRBV25-1 -
CASSRPSGSRMGNEQFF TRBV12-3/TRBV12-4 TRBD2
CASSGKGQGAKEQYF TRBV9 TRBD1
CASSQTWGGEGTEAFF TRBV4-1 -
CAISDSRDYEQYF TRBV10-3 -
CASSKPAGTGESYEQYF TRBV21-1 -
CASSYPTGSTEAFF TRBV6-6 TRBD1
CASSPHGTSGNMAGELFF TRBV9 TRBD2
CASSSLSAGGLDRQYF TRBV6-5 TRBD2
CSVDVGGDEQFF TRBV29-1 TRBD2
CSGEQGVTTEAFF TRBV29-1 TRBD1
CASSLVLGGSAREQYF TRBV11-2 TRBD2
CAISDSGTPYEQYF TRBV10-3 TRBD2
CAISEGTAKYEQYF TRBV10-3 TRBD1
CASSLGTGLSYNEQFF TRBV5-1 -
CASSFWGGPSNEQFF TRBV12-3/TRBV12-4 TRBD2
CASSLAPTGTHQETQYF TRBV7-6 -
CAISSRSETQYF TRBV10-3 -
CASRFPVPSTDTQYF TRBV7-9 -